Following are 19 T cell receptor beta chains from one sample sequenced in a study of CXCR3-negative and CXCR3-positive naive CD8 T cells. These receptors have no known antigen. TRB cDNA was prepared as libraries by UMI-labeled 5' RACE. TCRdb derives one entry per CDR3 protein from the 5' RACE reads, leaving out DNA. The table lists roughly 60,000 distinct CDR3 sequences, with around 0.8% in the top ten. General study points: CXCR3-positive naive cells carried more hydrophobic TRB CDR3s than CXCR3-negative ones.

Sequencing was performed on naive CXCR3+ CD8+ T cells from blood. Subset defined: CD45RO-CCR7+CD27+CD95- naive CD8+ T cells expressing CXCR3 (TNR3+). The receptor source for this set is a human donor in good health. Some clones in this sample may be carry-over from other donors' samples.

V is TRBV25-1 and J is TRBJ1-2. From germline, CDR1 is MGHDK and CDR2 SYGVNS. This CDR3 region has 11 residues. The CDR3 sequence is CASSENAGYTF.

The chain recombines TRBV11-2 with TRBJ2-7; the D call of TRBD1 rests on TCRdb alone, since no DNA is present to check it. The germline CDR1 and CDR2 sequences are SGHAT and FQNNGV. The CDR3 consists of 14 residues. The CDR3 loop reads CASSSGQGAYEQYF.

This sequence joins TRBV6-6 and TRBJ1-1. The CDR3 extends over 16 amino acids. Germline V gene sequence: CDR1 MNHNY, CDR2 SVGAGI (reference sequence). CDR3 loop: CASSYPLDRRITEAFF.

The gene calls are TRBV7-9 and TRBJ2-7; the TRBD2 assignment by TCRdb is unverifiable without DNA. The CDR3 runs to 17 residues. Germline-derived CDR1 and CDR2 are SEHNR and FQNEAQ (reference sequence). CDR3 sequence: CASSPKLLAAPTYEQYF.

The rearrangement links TRBV29-1 to TRBJ2-3; TCRdb's D call of TRBD1 is untestable without DNA. The length of the CDR3 is 14 residues. Germline CDR1 is SQVTM and CDR2 is ANQGSEA. The CDR3 is CSVEGERDTDTQYF.

This rearrangement joins TRBV12-3 or TRBV12-4 to TRBJ2-1; TCRdb indicates TRBD1, and absent DNA this call remains unverified. The CDR3 is 13 residues long. This CDR3 reads CASSDRGDNEQFF.

The V gene is TRBV3-1, the J gene TRBJ2-1; with no DNA, the TCRdb D assignment of TRBD2 cannot be verified. This CDR3 has 13 residues. The germline V gene has CDR1 LGHDT and CDR2 YNNKEL (reference sequence). CDR3 protein: CASSPGLTNEQFF.

This chain's CDR3 is CASSLTTPGDHYNEQFF. The rearrangement links TRBV27 to TRBJ2-1; checking the TCRdb D call of TRBD1 is not possible without DNA. The CDR3 runs 17 residues. Germline V CDR1 and CDR2: MNHEY, SMNVEV (reference sequence).

The chain is built from TRBV5-1 and TRBJ2-3; TCRdb outputs TRBD1, but without DNA this stays unchecked. This CDR3 contains 18 residues. Germline V gene sequence: CDR1 SGHRS, CDR2 YFSETQ. CDR3 amino acids: CASSGGRGMWDGTDTQYF.

The genes are TRBV12-3 or TRBV12-4 and TRBJ2-5; absent DNA, TCRdb's TRBD1 call cannot be checked. The CDR3 sequence is 16 residues long. Here the CDR3 reads CASSPLGRGLEETQYF.

CDR3 amino acids: CASNKGAGGEQFF. The V and J genes are TRBV6-2 or TRBV6-3 and TRBJ2-1; TCRdb returns TRBD1, unconfirmable since there is no DNA. CDR3 length: 13 amino acids. The germline V gene encodes CDR1 MNHEY and CDR2 SVGEGT.

V is TRBV18 and J is TRBJ1-5. This CDR3 comprises 16 residues. Germline CDR1 KGHSH, CDR2 LQKENI. The CDR3: CASSGGPGSWNQPQHF.

V is TRBV14 and J is TRBJ2-7. Germline-derived CDR1 and CDR2 are SGHDN and FVKESK. This CDR3 region has 14 residues. CDR3 sequence: CASSQDLGDYEQYF.

The rearrangement joins TRBV6-5 to TRBJ2-1; TCRdb returns TRBD2, unconfirmable since there is no DNA. Germline V gene sequence: CDR1 MNHEY, CDR2 SVGAGI. There are 15 residues in the CDR3. The CDR3 protein is CASSYSGPGYNEQFF.

This chain uses TRBV12-3 or TRBV12-4 with TRBJ2-7; the TCRdb call, TRBD1, lacks DNA for checking. The CDR3 consists of 15 residues. CDR3 sequence reads: CASSLVGQGNKEQYF.

The chain recombines TRBV6-5 with TRBJ2-1. The CDR3 runs 15 residues. CDR1 and CDR2 (germline): MNHEY, SVGAGI. The CDR3 region is CASSLFPSSYNEQFF.

The genes are TRBV7-9 and TRBJ1-1. CDR3 length: 14 residues. Germline CDR1 SEHNR, CDR2 FQNEAQ (reference sequence). CDR3 amino acids: CASSLATGWTEAFF.

CDR3 protein: CARGVGNQPQHF. V usage is TRBV2 and J usage is TRBJ1-5. This CDR3 has 12 amino acids. Germline-derived CDR1 and CDR2 are SNHLY and FYNNEI.

The J gene is TRBJ1-2, the V gene TRBV29-1; TCRdb's D call of TRBD1 is untestable without DNA. The CDR3 runs 14 residues. Germline V gene sequence: CDR1 SQVTM, CDR2 ANQGSEA. The CDR3: CSVEGPGARISYTF.